The T cell receptor (beta chain) under discussion was sequenced for a study of Ad26.COV2.S vaccination and SARS-CoV-2 variants. Across the study: Of the COV1001 trial arms, the Ad26.COV2.S arm included the donor. General observations from the study: Similar non-spike TCR breadth was observed in recipients of vaccine and of placebo.

The method was immunoSEQ multiplex PCR; TCRdb's version includes in-frame clones alone and lacks a portion of them. The profile shows about 350,000 clones, approximately 90% of them singletons. After removal of 6 bases from V and 2 bases from J, the junction contained 4 bases not matched to a gene. CDR3 length: 14 residues. CDR1 and CDR2 from the germline V gene are MDHEN and SYDVKM. The treatment is: some 19 received Ad26.COV2.S at low or high dose, single or two shots; several received placebo; per-sample allocation not given. Material that was analyzed had been drawn on day 63 after the first vaccine or placebo injection. As to this clone: As yet, its antigen is unknown.

This receptor was obtained from a person between 18 and 59 years old who received the Ad26.COV2.S COVID-19 vaccine or a placebo. The chain couples TRBV28 to TRBJ1-3; TRBD1 matches at 7 bases. This material consisted of peripheral blood, taken in a trial of Ad26.COV2.S vaccine versus placebo. The CDR3 nucleotides read TGTGCCAGCAGCACGCAGGGGGCTGGAAACACCATATATTTT. This translates into CASSTQGAGNTIYF.